The clone carrying this TCR beta chain has only one observation. Antigen: not known. TCRdb's table, derived via immunoSEQ multiplex PCR, lists solely in-frame clones and lacks some. The data hold tens of thousands of clones, with nearly 70% observed a single time. Trimming cost V 8 bases and J 5 bases, with 17 bases left between them. CDR3 length equals 14 residues. In germline, CDR1 is LNHDA, CDR2 SQIVND (reference sequence). The data stem from a study of CD4+ T cells in melanoma. Overall study findings and caveats: Neoantigen-specific CD4+ T cells in melanoma reportedly had diverse differentiation states. CD8+ T cell, macrophage and B cell function reportedly correlated with neoantigen-specific CD4+ T cells.

Sequenced material: tumor tissue. The rearrangement links TRBV19 to TRBJ2-3; possibly TRBD1 for D (6 bases). The TCR originated in a human donor with melanoma. For the CDR3, the DNA is TGTGCCAGTGCACAGGGACGCGGCGTAGATACGCAGTATTTT. This translates into CASAQGRGVDTQYF.